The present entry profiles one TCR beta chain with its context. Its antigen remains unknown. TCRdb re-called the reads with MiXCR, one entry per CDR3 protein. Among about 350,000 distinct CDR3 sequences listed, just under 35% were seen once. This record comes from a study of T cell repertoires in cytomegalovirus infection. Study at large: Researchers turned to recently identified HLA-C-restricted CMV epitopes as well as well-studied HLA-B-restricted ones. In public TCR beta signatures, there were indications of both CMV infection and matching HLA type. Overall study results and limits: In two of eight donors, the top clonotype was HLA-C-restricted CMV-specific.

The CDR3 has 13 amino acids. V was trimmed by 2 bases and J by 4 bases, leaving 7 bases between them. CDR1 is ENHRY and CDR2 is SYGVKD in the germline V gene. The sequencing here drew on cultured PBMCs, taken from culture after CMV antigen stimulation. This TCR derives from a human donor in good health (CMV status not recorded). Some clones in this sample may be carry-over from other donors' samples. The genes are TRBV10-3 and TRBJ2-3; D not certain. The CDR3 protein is CAISEREADTQYF. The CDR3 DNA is TGTGCCATCAGTGAGCGAGAGGCAGATACGCAGTATTTT.